This record covers a single T cell receptor beta chain. What it binds is unknown. This table comes from immunoSEQ multiplex PCR, and its TCRdb copy is limited to in-frame clones, with some not included. The sample holds 250,000 to 300,000 clones, roughly 90% seen once. This entry belongs to a study of cytomegalovirus exposure and HLA in healthy donors. General study points: Some TCR beta chains (about 180 of them) were listed as cytomegalovirus-associated. TCR sequences were mostly rare, though some public TCRs occurred in many donors.

The CDR3 runs to 17 residues. V was pared by 3 bases and J by 1 base, with 14 bases between. CDR1 and CDR2 (germline): SGHTS, YDEGEE. J is TRBJ2-6 and V is TRBV5-8, with D perhaps TRBD1 (6 bases). The clonotype originates from a young woman in good health and CMV-seronegative. The sequencing input was PBMCs. CDR3 in DNA: TGTGCCAGCAGCTGGGGCGATCAGGGGTCTGGGGCCAACGTCCTGACTTTC. Its translation: CASSWGDQGSGANVLTF.